This passage covers 20 T cell receptor beta chains from one sample sequenced in a study of shared clonotypes between healthy human individuals. Profiled with immunoSEQ multiplex PCR; TCRdb holds only in-frame clones, not every one. The profile shows nearly 2 million clones, roughly 94% of them singletons. Terminally differentiated effector memory CD45RA+ cells were excluded from the naive CD8 cells, which were CD45RO-negative and positively selected for CCR7. The sequenced sample was naive CD8+ T cells sorted from blood. These receptors all stem from a man in his late teens or twenties in good health.

This chain uses TRBV4-1 with TRBJ2-1; D remains unclear. The germline V gene has CDR1 MGHRA and CDR2 YSYEKL. Trimming removed 3 bases from V and 9 bases from J, with 21 bases in between. The CDR3 has 16 amino acids. DNA for the CDR3: TGCGCCAGCAGCCAGAAGACTCCTCCGCCCTTTTTTGAGCAGTTCTTC. Translated: CASSQKTPPPFFEQFF.

The rearrangement uses TRBV28 and TRBJ2-5; a possible D gene is TRBD2 (5 bases). The V gene's germline CDR1 is MDHEN and CDR2 SYDVKM. The CDR3 sequence is 13 residues long. Trimming cost V 3 bases and J 5 bases, with 10 bases left between them. CDR3 sequence: CASSFRGEETQYF. In nucleotides, the CDR3 is TGTGCCAGCAGTTTTCGGGGAGAGGAGACCCAGTACTTC.

The J gene is TRBJ1-5, the V gene TRBV4-3, with no clear D. This CDR3 has 17 residues. CDR1 is LGHNA and CDR2 is YSLEER in the germline V gene. Between the trimmed V and J ends, which lost 0 bases and 0 bases, there was a span of 12 bases. This chain's CDR3 is CASSQDWPENSNQPQHF. The CDR3 coding sequence is TGCGCCAGCAGCCAAGATTGGCCAGAAAATAGCAATCAGCCCCAGCATTTT.

The CDR3 bases are TGTGCCTGGAGTGTACAGGGACTCTCCTACGAGCAGTACTTC. Translation gives CAWSVQGLSYEQYF. V is TRBV30 and J is TRBJ2-7; the D gene could be TRBD1 or TRBD2 (6 bases each). The CDR3 is made up of 14 amino acids. Germline loops: CDR1 GTSNPN, CDR2 SVGIG (reference sequence). The V gene lost 0 bases and the J gene lost 0 bases, with 9 bases spanning the gap.

The rearrangement links TRBV21-1 to TRBJ2-7; TRBD2 was called by the table and not checked on the DNA. TRBV21-1 is a pseudogene segment. This CDR3 is 16 amino acids long. CDR3 amino acids: CASSPRSRQREHEQYF. CDR3 bases: TGTGCCAGCAGCCCCCGAAGTCGGCAGCGGGAACACGAGCAGTACTTC.

The rearrangement joins TRBV5-1 to TRBJ1-3; 8 positions agree with TRBD1. The CDR3 has 16 residues. V gave up 7 bases and J gave up 1 base; unmatched junction bases: 10. Per the germline V gene, CDR1 is SGHRS and CDR2 is YFSETQ. The CDR3 here is CASRGQAPESGNTIYF. The CDR3 coding sequence is TGCGCCAGCCGGGGACAGGCTCCGGAGTCTGGAAACACCATATATTTT. Full variable domain (remainder filled in from reference TRBV5-1 and TRBJ1-3): KAGVTQTPRYLIKTRGQQVTLSCSPISGHRSVSWYQQTPGQGLQFLFEYFSETQRNKGNFPGRFSGRQFSNSRSEMNVSTLELGDSALYLCASRGQAPESGNTIYFGEGSWLTVV.

The chain couples TRBV12-5 to TRBJ2-6; 7 bases are shared with TRBD1. Germline V CDR1 and CDR2: LGHNT, FRNRAP. The CDR3 loop spans 15 amino acids. J was trimmed by 2 bases and V by 6 bases; bases with no gene match: 4. The CDR3 reads CASGKGGPGANVLTF. DNA for the CDR3: TGTGCTAGTGGCAAAGGGGGCCCTGGGGCCAACGTCCTGACTTTC. Combining the CDR3 with reference TRBV12-5 and TRBJ2-6 gives the whole variable domain DARVTQTPRHKVTEMGQEVTMRCQPILGHNTVFWYRQTMMQGLELLAYFRNRAPLDDSGMPKDRFSAEMPDATLATLKIQPSEPRDSAVYFCASGKGGPGANVLTFGAGSRLTVL.

The V gene is TRBV7-2, the J gene TRBJ1-1, with D possibly being TRBD1 (5 bases). This CDR3 comprises 14 residues. The germline V and J ends were trimmed by 5 bases and 11 bases, with 21 bases remaining between them. Germline lookup yields CDR1 SGHTA and CDR2 FQGNSA. DNA of the CDR3: TGTGCCAGCAGCCCCGAGGGATTAGGCAGGGCCGCTTTCTTT. Encoded protein: CASSPEGLGRAAFF.

This clone was observed once. The CDR3 reads CASSYYGDGNEQFF. CDR3 nucleotide sequence: TGCGCCAGCAGCTACTACGGGGATGGCAATGAGCAGTTCTTC. This chain uses TRBV4-3 with TRBJ2-1; maybe TRBD2 (5 bases). Trimming pared 5 bases from V and 6 bases from J, leaving 14 bases between. The CDR3 covers 14 residues. The germline CDR1 and CDR2 sequences are LGHNA and YSLEER.

The gene calls are TRBV4-3 and TRBJ1-6; 10 nucleotides agree with TRBD1. The CDR3 covers 15 residues. Germline loops: CDR1 LGHNA, CDR2 YSLEER. Trimming removed 2 bases from V and 8 bases from J; junction bases left unmatched: 3. CDR3 sequence (DNA): TGCGCCAGCAGCCAATGGACAGGGGGTGATTCACCCCTCCACTTT. Its protein product is CASSQWTGGDSPLHF.

V and J are TRBV6-5 and TRBJ2-3, with D maybe TRBD1 (6 bases). V was pared by 6 bases and J by 7 bases, with 11 bases between. Germline lookup yields CDR1 MNHEY and CDR2 SVGAGI. This CDR3 contains 12 residues. The CDR3 coding sequence is TGTGCCAGCAGCGCAGGACAGTATACGCAGTATTTT. Translating it yields CASSAGQYTQYF.

The CDR3 nucleotides are TGTGCCAGCAGCTTAGAGGACGGGGCCACACCCTACGAGCAGTACTTC. Protein sequence: CASSLEDGATPYEQYF. The gene calls are TRBV7-8 and TRBJ2-7; D possibly uses TRBD1 or TRBD2 (5 bases each). The CDR3 has 16 residues. The V gene's germline CDR1 is SGHVS and CDR2 FQNEAQ. The V and J ends lost 1 base and 2 bases respectively, with 15 bases between them.

The rearrangement uses TRBV6-5 and TRBJ1-1; maybe TRBD1 (5 bases). Trimming pared 0 bases from V and 6 bases from J, leaving 11 bases between. This CDR3 is 14 amino acids long. Germline V CDR1 and CDR2: MNHEY, SVGAGI. In DNA, the CDR3 is TGTGCCAGCAGTTACTCGAGTTTGGGGGCTGAAGCTTTCTTT. Its protein is CASSYSSLGAEAFF.

The chain uses TRBV4-1 and TRBJ2-1, with D unresolved. The germline V gene encodes CDR1 MGHRA and CDR2 YSYEKL. Trimming took 4 bases from V and 6 from J, leaving 19 bases between them. The CDR3 is 16 residues long. This CDR3 is CASSLHQGLVSNEQFF. Written as DNA, the CDR3 is TGCGCCAGCAGCCTCCACCAAGGGTTAGTATCCAATGAGCAGTTCTTC.

V and J are TRBV10-3 and TRBJ2-5; a possible D gene is TRBD1 (6 bases). Trimming removed 3 bases from V and 7 bases from J, with 12 bases in between. Germline V CDR1 and CDR2: ENHRY, SYGVKD. The CDR3 has 13 residues. The CDR3 DNA follows: TGTGCCATCAGTGACGGGGCCAGGGGGACCCAGTACTTC. Translation gives CAISDGARGTQYF.

The chain joins TRBV2 to TRBJ1-5; maybe TRBD1 (5 bases). The V end lost 4 bases, the J end lost 6 bases, and 13 bases lay between the germline ends. The CDR3 runs 14 residues. The germline CDR1 and CDR2 sequences are SNHLY and FYNNEI. The CDR3 DNA reads TGTGCCAGCAGTGTGGGAGGGGAAGGTCAGCCCCAGCATTTT. It is translated as CASSVGGEGQPQHF.

The chain uses TRBV5-1 and TRBJ2-7; 8 nucleotides match TRBD2. From germline, CDR1 is SGHRS and CDR2 YFSETQ. V lost 4 bases and J lost 3; bases outside the gene matches: 6. The CDR3 is 14 residues long. This CDR3 is CASSPDGGDYEQYF. The DNA for the CDR3 is TGCGCCAGCAGCCCCGACGGGGGGGACTACGAGCAGTACTTC. Drawing the rest from reference TRBV5-1 and TRBJ2-7, the complete variable domain is KAGVTQTPRYLIKTRGQQVTLSCSPISGHRSVSWYQQTPGQGLQFLFEYFSETQRNKGNFPGRFSGRQFSNSRSEMNVSTLELGDSALYLCASSPDGGDYEQYFGPGTRLTVT.

CDR3 loop: CASSQDGWTDYGYTF. The CDR3 DNA is TGCGCCAGCAGCCAAGATGGATGGACAGACTATGGCTACACCTTC. The rearrangement joins TRBV4-1 to TRBJ1-2, with D perhaps TRBD1 (6 bases). This CDR3 has 15 amino acids. Germline CDR1 reads MGHRA; CDR2 reads YSYEKL. V lost 0 bases and J 3 bases, leaving 11 bases between the germline ends.

Comments on this clone: This same CDR3 is encoded by further DNA sequences in the sample. This rearrangement joins TRBV7-8 to TRBJ2-5; D perhaps matches TRBD1 (5 bases). The germline CDR1 and CDR2 sequences are SGHVS and FQNEAQ. The CDR3 loop spans 14 amino acids. V shed 1 base and J shed 5 bases, with 11 bases lying between them. The CDR3 is CASSLVGLGETQYF. The CDR3 DNA reads as TGTGCCAGCAGCTTAGTGGGGCTAGGGGAGACCCAGTACTTC.

The CDR3 sequence is CASSQVSGVYEQYF. The CDR3 bases are TGTGCCAGCAGCCAAGTCTCCGGGGTCTACGAGCAGTACTTC. The chain employs TRBV4-2 and TRBJ2-7; D perhaps matches TRBD2 (5 bases). V was pared by 1 base and J by 3 bases, with 10 bases between. Germline assignment: CDR1 LGHNA and CDR2 YNFKEQ. This CDR3 region has 14 residues.